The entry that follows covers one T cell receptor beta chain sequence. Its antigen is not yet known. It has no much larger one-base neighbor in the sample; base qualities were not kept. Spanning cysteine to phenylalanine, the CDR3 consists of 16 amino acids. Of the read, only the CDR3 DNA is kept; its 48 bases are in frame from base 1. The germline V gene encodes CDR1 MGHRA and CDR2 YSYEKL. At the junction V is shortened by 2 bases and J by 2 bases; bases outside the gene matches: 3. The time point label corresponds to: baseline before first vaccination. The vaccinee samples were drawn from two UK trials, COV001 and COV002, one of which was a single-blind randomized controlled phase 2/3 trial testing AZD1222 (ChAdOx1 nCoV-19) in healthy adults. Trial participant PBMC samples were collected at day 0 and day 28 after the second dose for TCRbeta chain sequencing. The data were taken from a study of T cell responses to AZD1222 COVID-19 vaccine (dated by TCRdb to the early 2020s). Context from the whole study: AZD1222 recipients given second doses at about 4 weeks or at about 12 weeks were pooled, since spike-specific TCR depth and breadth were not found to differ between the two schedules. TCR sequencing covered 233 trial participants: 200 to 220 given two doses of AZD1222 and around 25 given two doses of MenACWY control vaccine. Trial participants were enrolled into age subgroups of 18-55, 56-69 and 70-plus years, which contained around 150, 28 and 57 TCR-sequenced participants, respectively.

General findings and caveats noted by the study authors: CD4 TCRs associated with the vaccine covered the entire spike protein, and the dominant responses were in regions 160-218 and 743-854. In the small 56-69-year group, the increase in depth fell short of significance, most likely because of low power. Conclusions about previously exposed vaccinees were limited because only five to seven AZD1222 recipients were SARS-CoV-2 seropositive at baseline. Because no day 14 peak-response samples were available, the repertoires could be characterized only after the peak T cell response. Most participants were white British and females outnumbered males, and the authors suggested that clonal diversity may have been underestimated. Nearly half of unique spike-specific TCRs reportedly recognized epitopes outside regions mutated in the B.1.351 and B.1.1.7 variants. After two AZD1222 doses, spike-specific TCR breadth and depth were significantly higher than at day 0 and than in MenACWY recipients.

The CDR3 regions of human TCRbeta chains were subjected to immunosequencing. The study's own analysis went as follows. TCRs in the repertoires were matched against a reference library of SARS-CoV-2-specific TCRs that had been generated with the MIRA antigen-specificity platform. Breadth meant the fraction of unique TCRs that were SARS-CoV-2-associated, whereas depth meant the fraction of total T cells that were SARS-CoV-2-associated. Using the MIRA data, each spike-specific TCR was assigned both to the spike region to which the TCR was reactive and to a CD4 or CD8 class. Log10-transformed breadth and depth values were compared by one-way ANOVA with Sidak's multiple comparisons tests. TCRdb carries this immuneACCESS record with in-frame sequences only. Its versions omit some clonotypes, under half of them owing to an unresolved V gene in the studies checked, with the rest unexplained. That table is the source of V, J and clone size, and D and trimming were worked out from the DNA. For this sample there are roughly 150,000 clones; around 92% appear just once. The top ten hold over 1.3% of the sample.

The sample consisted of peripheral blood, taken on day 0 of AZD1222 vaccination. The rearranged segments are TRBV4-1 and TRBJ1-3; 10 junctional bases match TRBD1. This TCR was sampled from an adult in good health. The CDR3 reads CASSQPGQGAGNTIYF. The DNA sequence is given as TGCGCCAGCAGCCAACCCGGACAGGGGGCTGGAAACACCATATATTTT.